A selection of T cell receptor beta chains follows, all from one sample in a study of blood T cells in healthy people across ages. TCRdb ran MiXCR on the 5' RACE reads and lists one entry per CDR3 protein. The table includes roughly 410,000 distinct CDR3 sequences, 50% to 60% detected once. What was sequenced was blood. Receptor source: a man aged 55 to 70 in good health. CDR3s include the opening cysteine and the closing phenylalanine or tryptophan. A D gene is named only where the DNA matches it firmly. For some rows the clone size is stated as once, few or many, or as a class when expanded; others skip it.

.	.	TRBV7-2	15	TRBJ1-1	CASSSTGTFGTEAFF	TGTGCCAGCAGCTCTACCGGGACCTTTGGCACTGAAGCTTTCTTT
.	TRBD2	TRBV27	14	TRBJ2-7	CASSFRRENYEQYF	TGTGCCAGCAGTTTTCGGCGGGAGAACTACGAGCAGTACTTC
.	.	TRBV28	15	TRBJ2-3	CASSLRAENTDTQYF	TGTGCCAGCAGTTTAAGGGCAGAAAACACAGATACGCAGTATTTT
.	.	TRBV4-3	16	TRBJ1-4	CASSQAAGSSNEKLFF	TGCGCCAGCAGCCAAGCTGCCGGGTCATCTAATGAAAAACTGTTTTTT
once	.	TRBV27	14	TRBJ2-5	CASSSQFGVGTQYF	TGTGCCAGCAGCTCCCAATTTGGGGTAGGGACCCAGTACTTC
.	TRBD2	TRBV12-3/TRBV12-4	14	TRBJ2-1	CASSGTRVDNEQFF	TGTGCCAGCAGTGGGACTAGGGTCGACAATGAGCAGTTCTTC
.	.	TRBV4-3	16	TRBJ1-4	CASSRTASVTNEKLFF	TGCGCCAGCAGCCGTACCGCCTCTGTCACTAATGAAAAACTGTTTTTT
.	.	TRBV20-1	14	TRBJ2-7	CSARGGPGRYEQYF	TGCAGTGCTAGAGGCGGACCAGGGAGATACGAGCAGTACTTC
.	TRBD1	TRBV27	14	TRBJ1-1	CASRGGQGNTEAFF	TGTGCCAGCAGGGGCGGACAGGGGAACACTGAAGCTTTCTTT
.	TRBD2	TRBV4-3	16	TRBJ2-7	CASSQGRTSGTYEQYF	TGCGCCAGCAGCCAAGGGAGGACTAGCGGGACCTACGAGCAGTACTTC
.	TRBD2	TRBV5-4	15	TRBJ2-1	CASTRVGSGSYEQFF	TGTGCCAGCACCCGGGTAGGGAGCGGGAGTTATGAGCAGTTCTTC
few	.	TRBV10-3	13	TRBJ2-1	CAISGQELGEQFF	TGTGCCATCAGCGGTCAGGAGTTAGGTGAGCAGTTCTTC
once	TRBD1	TRBV28	15	TRBJ1-6	CASSLTGANNSPPHF	TGTGCCAGCAGCCTGACAGGGGCGAATAATTCACCCCCCCACTTT
many	TRBD2	TRBV10-2	15	TRBJ2-3	CATQTSGGQGDTQYF	TGCGCCACGCAGACTAGCGGGGGGCAGGGAGATACGCAGTATTTT
.	.	TRBV20-1	14	TRBJ1-2	CSADRADSSYGYTF	TGCAGTGCCGATAGGGCGGACAGTTCGTATGGCTACACCTTC
few	.	TRBV2	12	TRBJ1-2	CASSERNYGYTF	TGTGCCAGCAGTGAGAGGAACTATGGCTACACCTTC
many	TRBD1	TRBV5-1	14	TRBJ2-7	CASSGRTGGGEQYF	TGCGCCAGCAGCGGGCGGACAGGGGGTGGTGAGCAGTACTTC
few	.	TRBV2	15	TRBJ2-2	CASSEVPKNTGELFF	TGTGCCAGCAGTGAAGTACCTAAGAACACCGGGGAGCTGTTTTTT
many	TRBD1	TRBV27	13	TRBJ1-2	CASSVTGAGGYTF	TGTGCCAGCAGTGTTACAGGGGCTGGCGGCTACACCTTC
.	TRBD2	TRBV5-6	15	TRBJ2-7	CASSSGAGGTYEQYF	TGTGCCAGCAGCTCCGGCGCGGGGGGGACCTACGAGCAGTACTTC
few	.	TRBV5-4	14	TRBJ2-5	CASSLDAGRETQYF	TGTGCCAGCAGCTTAGATGCCGGTAGGGAGACCCAGTACTTC
.	TRBD1	TRBV3-1	13	TRBJ2-1	CASQEGTGGTWFF	TGTGCCAGCCAAGAGGGGACAGGGGGAACATGGTTCTTC
few	.	TRBV6-2/TRBV6-3	18	TRBJ2-6	CASSRPPGSPSGANVLTF	TGTGCCAGCAGTAGACCCCCAGGGTCCCCCTCTGGGGCCAACGTCCTGACTTTC
many	.	TRBV12-3/TRBV12-4	12	TRBJ1-1	CASHRAGTEAFF	TGTGCCAGCCACAGGGCTGGGACTGAAGCTTTCTTT
.	.	TRBV7-2	15	TRBJ2-7	CASSLVGTSDYEQYF	TGTGCCAGCAGCTTAGTGGGGACCTCAGACTACGAGCAGTACTTC
.	.	TRBV19	15	TRBJ1-1	CASSSSGTWDTEAFF	TGTGCCAGTAGCTCGAGCGGGACGTGGGACACTGAAGCTTTCTTT
many	.	TRBV5-1	15	TRBJ2-1	CASSTAAYNNNEQFF	TGCGCCAGCAGTACAGCGGCTTATAACAACAATGAGCAGTTCTTC
.	.	TRBV29-1	12	TRBJ2-4	CSVGGSKNIQYF	TGCAGCGTTGGGGGATCCAAAAACATTCAGTACTTC
once	TRBD1	TRBV5-1	17	TRBJ1-4	CASSLAATGATNEKLFF	TGCGCCAGCAGCTTGGCGGCCACAGGGGCAACTAATGAAAAACTGTTTTTT
.	.	TRBV9	13	TRBJ1-1	CASSGNSPHEAFF	TGTGCCAGCAGCGGAAACAGCCCCCATGAAGCTTTCTTT
many	.	TRBV7-2	14	TRBJ2-3	CASSFAGFTDTQYF	TGTGCCAGCAGCTTCGCGGGATTCACAGATACGCAGTATTTT
.	.	TRBV28	15	TRBJ2-1	CASSGIGSSYNEQFF	TGTGCCAGCAGTGGGATTGGAAGCTCCTACAATGAGCAGTTCTTC
many	.	TRBV6-5	14	TRBJ2-1	CASSYFGGRGEQFF	TGTGCCAGCAGTTACTTCGGGGGGCGGGGTGAGCAGTTCTTC
.	.	TRBV28	13	TRBJ2-7	CASSTRGVGEQYF	TGTGCCAGCAGTACCAGGGGAGTCGGGGAGCAGTACTTC
few	.	TRBV29-1	14	TRBJ2-3	CSVTDHLGTDTQYF	TGCAGCGTTACGGACCACTTAGGCACAGATACGCAGTATTTT
.	TRBD2	TRBV5-1	16	TRBJ2-3	CASSRGSGVQGDTQYF	TGCGCCAGCAGCCGCGGGAGCGGGGTTCAGGGAGATACGCAGTATTTT
.	TRBD2	TRBV12-3/TRBV12-4	15	TRBJ2-1	CASSRSGVPYNEQFF	TGTGCCAGCAGTCGTAGCGGGGTACCATACAATGAGCAGTTCTTC
few	.	TRBV7-2	12	TRBJ2-3	CASRYWTDTQYF	TGTGCCAGCCGATATTGGACAGATACGCAGTATTTT
.	TRBD2	TRBV9	16	TRBJ2-3	CASSAAGLAVEGTQYF	TGTGCCAGCAGCGCGGCGGGACTAGCGGTTGAAGGTACGCAGTATTTT
.	.	TRBV12-3/TRBV12-4	13	TRBJ2-7	CASSSGDRYEQYF	TGTGCCAGCAGTTCCGGGGACCGCTACGAGCAGTACTTC
.	.	TRBV10-2	14	TRBJ1-1	CASRIATPSPEAFF	TGCGCCAGCAGGATAGCAACCCCCAGTCCTGAAGCTTTCTTT
.	.	TRBV27	13	TRBJ2-1	CASSLIIAHGQFF	TGTGCCAGCAGTTTAATTATAGCTCATGGGCAGTTCTTC
few	.	TRBV20-1	12	TRBJ2-7	CSARPGISEQYF	TGCAGTGCTAGACCAGGGATCTCCGAGCAGTACTTC
.	TRBD1	TRBV20-1	15	TRBJ2-1	CSAREGQVRQSEQFF	TGCAGTGCTAGAGAGGGACAGGTACGGCAATCTGAGCAGTTCTTC
few	TRBD1	TRBV7-9	14	TRBJ2-7	CASSLQGVSYEQYF	TGTGCCAGCAGCTTACAGGGGGTGTCCTACGAGCAGTACTTC
.	TRBD2	TRBV7-2	18	TRBJ2-3	CASSLWTSGRALVDTQYF	TGTGCCAGCAGCCTGTGGACTAGCGGGAGGGCCCTCGTAGATACGCAGTATTTT
.	TRBD2	TRBV6-6	16	TRBJ2-7	CASSSLGLAGMYEQYF	TGTGCCAGCAGTTCCTTAGGACTAGCGGGAATGTACGAGCAGTACTTC
.	TRBD2	TRBV20-1	16	TRBJ2-1	CSASRLAGGQSNEQFF	TGCAGTGCTTCACGACTAGCGGGGGGGCAGAGCAATGAGCAGTTCTTC
.	TRBD1	TRBV7-8	15	TRBJ2-7	CASSQVGQFSDEQYF	TGTGCCAGCAGCCAGGTGGGACAGTTCTCCGACGAGCAGTACTTC
.	.	TRBV20-1	13	TRBJ2-2	CSARVGSVGELFF	TGCAGTGCTAGAGTCGGGAGTGTCGGGGAGCTGTTTTTT
.	TRBD1	TRBV6-5	16	TRBJ1-6	CASRSQGASYNSPLHF	TGTGCCAGCAGATCCCAGGGGGCCTCCTATAATTCACCCCTCCACTTT
many	TRBD2	TRBV2	16	TRBJ2-4	CASSEGLAVAKNIQYF	TGTGCCAGCAGTGAAGGACTAGCGGTAGCCAAAAACATTCAGTACTTC
.	.	TRBV5-1	17	TRBJ2-4	CASSPRGGQAAKNIQYF	TGCGCCAGCAGCCCAAGGGGGGGGCAGGCAGCCAAAAACATTCAGTACTTC
.	.	TRBV20-1	11	TRBJ2-2	CSARRDRELFF	TGCAGTGCTAGAAGGGATAGGGAGCTGTTTTTT
.	TRBD1	TRBV5-8	14	TRBJ1-2	CASRGQGANYGYTF	TGTGCCAGCAGGGGACAGGGGGCGAACTATGGCTACACCTTC
.	.	TRBV6-5	15	TRBJ2-4	CASSYLGRGLNIQYF	TGTGCCAGCAGTTACCTGGGTCGAGGTTTAAACATTCAGTACTTC
once	.	TRBV19	14	TRBJ2-3	CASSDGGGPDTQYF	TGTGCCAGTAGTGACGGGGGCGGCCCAGATACGCAGTATTTT
.	TRBD2	TRBV11-2	16	TRBJ2-1	CASSPEVGLGLVEQFF	TGTGCCAGCAGCCCAGAGGTGGGACTAGGGTTGGTTGAGCAGTTCTTC
.	.	TRBV11-2	16	TRBJ2-5	CASSLEGSTTAGVQYF	TGTGCCAGCAGCTTAGAAGGGTCAACGACGGCCGGTGTGCAGTACTTC